This T cell receptor beta chain was observed in a study of T cell repertoires in cytomegalovirus infection. Study at large: Well-studied HLA-B-restricted CMV epitopes were used in the study alongside recently identified HLA-C-restricted ones. It can be stated that public TCR beta signatures indicated CMV infection as well as a matching HLA type. General study findings and limits: Dominating the ex vivo response were TCR beta clonotypes that were CMV-specific and HLA-C-restricted. Cumulative public TCR beta family frequency identified carriers of CMV plus the relevant HLA.

The CDR3 is made up of 15 amino acids. Trimming removed 6 bases at V and 2 bases at J, with 16 bases between. Regarding this clonotype: The antigen is not known.

Via MiXCR, TCRdb re-called the reads, giving one row per CDR3 protein. This table holds around 230,000 distinct CDR3 sequences, approximately 38% found once. This receptor was obtained from a human donor in good health (CMV status not recorded). Some clones in this sample may be carry-over from other donors' samples. This sample comprised CD8+ T cells from cultured PBMCs, obtained from culture after CMV antigen stimulation. The gene calls are TRBV12-3 or TRBV12-4 and TRBJ2-5; D unresolved. CDR3 in DNA: TGTGCCAGCAGCCTTGCCCTTGGGATACAAGAGACCCAGTACTTC. Protein sequence: CASSLALGIQETQYF.